These 24 T cell receptor beta chains originate from one sample sequenced in a study of blood T cell repertoires in COVID-19. Only in-frame clones appear in the TCRdb table, and some are missing; sequencing was by immunoSEQ multiplex PCR. Here the sample spans 80,000 to 95,000 clones, about 86% being singletons. Sequenced material: peripheral blood. The receptors were sampled from an older man with acute or convalescent COVID-19.

V and J are TRBV7-3 and TRBJ2-1, with 10 bases matching TRBD1. This CDR3 contains 15 residues. V was pared by 3 bases and J by 4 bases, with 3 bases of the junction left unmatched. Germline CDR1 is SGHTA and CDR2 is FQGTGA. The CDR3 reads CASSFGTGAYNEQFF. CDR3 nucleotides: TGTGCCAGCAGCTTCGGGACAGGGGCGTACAATGAGCAGTTCTTC.

V usage is TRBV6-5 and J usage is TRBJ1-2, with D possibly TRBD1 on 5 matching bases. The CDR3 length is 13 residues. V dropped 4 bases and J dropped 3 bases, with 9 bases sitting between them. Germline loops: CDR1 MNHEY, CDR2 SVGAGI. CDR3 sequence: CASSSGTYYGYTF. For the CDR3, the DNA is TGTGCCAGCAGTTCAGGGACTTACTATGGCTACACCTTC.

This clone was seen a handful of times. The chain employs TRBV5-1 and TRBJ1-5; TRBD1 is a possible D gene (5 bases). Germline values: CDR1 SGHRS, CDR2 YFSETQ. This CDR3 has 14 residues. Trimming removed 1 base from V and 3 bases from J, with 8 bases in between. CDR3 protein: CASSLQGNNQPQHF. In DNA, the CDR3 is TGCGCCAGCAGCTTGCAGGGAAACAATCAGCCCCAGCATTTT. Filled out from reference TRBV5-1 and TRBJ1-5, the complete variable domain reads KAGVTQTPRYLIKTRGQQVTLSCSPISGHRSVSWYQQTPGQGLQFLFEYFSETQRNKGNFPGRFSGRQFSNSRSEMNVSTLELGDSALYLCASSLQGNNQPQHFGDGTRLSIL.

The rearrangement uses TRBV29-1 and TRBJ2-7; 9 bases are a match to TRBD1. V dropped 7 bases and J dropped 1; count of bases not matched to a gene: 8. This CDR3 is built from 14 residues. Germline loops: CDR1 SQVTM, CDR2 ANQGSEA. The CDR3 DNA reads TGCAGCGCCAAACAGGGGGCCCAATCCTACGAGCAGTACTTC. Translating it yields CSAKQGAQSYEQYF.

This chain links TRBV6-1 with TRBJ1-2, with a possible D match to TRBD1 (5 bases). The length of the CDR3 is 16 residues. Germline V CDR1 and CDR2: MNHNS, SASEGT. V dropped 2 bases and J dropped 0 bases, with 13 bases sitting between them. CDR3 sequence reads: CASSEYRDSANYGYTF. CDR3 nucleotides: TGTGCCAGCAGTGAATACAGAGACAGCGCTAACTATGGCTACACCTTC.

The J gene is TRBJ2-3, the V gene TRBV19; TRBD2 matches 12 bases. Trimming removed 6 bases from V and 2 bases from J; junction bases left unmatched: 9. The CDR3 loop spans 17 amino acids. In germline, CDR1 is LNHDA, CDR2 SQIVND (reference sequence). CDR3 region: CASSLIGLAGFTDTQYF. The CDR3 region has the DNA TGTGCCAGTAGCCTCATCGGACTAGCGGGATTCACAGATACGCAGTATTTT.

This chain links TRBV2 with TRBJ2-7; 8 bases agree with TRBD1. Trimming took 6 bases from V and 2 from J; bases not matched to a gene: 3. Germline-derived CDR1 and CDR2 are SNHLY and FYNNEI. The CDR3 has 13 residues. The CDR3 sequence is CASRADRAYEQYF. In DNA, the CDR3 is TGTGCCAGCAGGGCGGACAGGGCCTACGAGCAGTACTTC.

V usage is TRBV6-5 and J usage is TRBJ1-6; D is unresolved. Germline CDR1 and CDR2: MNHEY and SVGAGI. There are 14 residues in the CDR3. V was cut by 6 bases and J by 0 bases, with 6 bases left in between. The CDR3 nucleotides are TGTGCCAGCAGGGTCAGCTCCTATAATTCACCCCTCCACTTT. It translates to CASRVSSYNSPLHF.

The chain is built from TRBV28 and TRBJ1-5; the D gene is possibly TRBD1 (6 bases). The CDR3 is 16 residues long. Per the germline V gene, CDR1 is MDHEN and CDR2 is SYDVKM. V was trimmed by 4 bases and J by 0 bases, leaving 13 bases between them. CDR3 residues: CASSSPTGYSNQPQHF. As DNA, the CDR3 is TGTGCCAGCAGTTCGCCGACAGGATATAGCAATCAGCCCCAGCATTTT.

The chain couples TRBV7-8 to TRBJ1-2; a weak D match, TRBD1 (6 bases). The CDR3 totals 14 residues. With 4 bases removed from V and 4 bases from J, the gap between germline ends came to 13 bases. Per germline, CDR1 SGHVS and CDR2 FQNEAQ. CDR3 residues: CASSSRRGAYGYTF. The DNA for the CDR3 is TGTGCCAGCAGCTCAAGGCGGGGGGCCTATGGCTACACCTTC. The whole variable domain, remainder taken from reference TRBV7-8 and TRBJ1-2, is GAGVSQSPRYKVAKRGQDVALRCDPISGHVSLFWYQQALGQGPEFLTYFQNEAQLDKSGLPSDRFFAERPEGSVSTLKIQRTQQEDSAVYLCASSSRRGAYGYTFGSGTRLTVV.

This clone has only one observation. The chain carries TRBV10-3 and TRBJ1-6; 7 bases map to TRBD1. V gave up 8 bases and J gave up 7 bases; unmatched junction bases: 8. This CDR3 region has 14 residues. Per germline, CDR1 ENHRY and CDR2 SYGVKD. The CDR3 coding sequence is TGTGCCATCGCCGAGACAGGGTGGAATTCACCCCTCCACTTT. The encoded protein is CAIAETGWNSPLHF.

CDR3 sequence reads: CASSLGSPQVANEQFF. The CDR3 nucleotides read TGTGCCAGCAGCCTAGGATCTCCCCAGGTAGCGAATGAGCAGTTCTTC. The chain links TRBV27 to TRBJ2-1, with a possible D match to TRBD2 (5 bases). Germline V CDR1 and CDR2: MNHEY, SMNVEV (reference sequence). This CDR3 spans 16 amino acids. Trimming stripped 6 bases from V and 7 bases from J, with 22 bases between.

The sample holds one count of this clone. The J gene is TRBJ2-7, the V gene TRBV27, with D unresolved. The CDR3 loop spans 12 amino acids. Germline V gene lookup returns CDR1 MNHEY and CDR2 SMNVEV (reference sequence). V lost 6 bases to trimming and J lost 2 bases, with 8 bases between them. The CDR3 DNA reads TGTGCCAGCAGCCCTACAGCCTACGAGCAGTACTTC. Translated: CASSPTAYEQYF.

This chain uses TRBV7-2 with TRBJ2-4, with 9 bases identical to TRBD1. Germline assignment: CDR1 SGHTA and CDR2 FQGNSA. The CDR3 has 14 amino acids. The V segment lost 5 bases and the J segment 9 bases; nucleotides outside the gene matches: 8. The CDR3 spells CASSMGTGRVIQYF. The CDR3 coding sequence is TGTGCCAGCAGCATGGGGACAGGGCGGGTCATTCAGTACTTC.

This clone was observed once. This sequence joins TRBV27 and TRBJ1-4, with D hard to call. CDR1 MNHEY and CDR2 SMNVEV come from the germline V gene (reference sequence). The CDR3 contains 15 residues. Trimming pared 8 bases from V and 0 bases from J, leaving 13 bases between. The CDR3 region has the DNA TGTGCCAGCCTCGCGGTCACGGCAACTAATGAAAAACTGTTTTTT. It codes for CASLAVTATNEKLFF.

The V call is TRBV27, the J call TRBJ1-1, with TRBD1 matching over 7 bases. V was pared by 7 bases and J by 5 bases, with 4 bases of the junction left unmatched. The CDR3 is 12 amino acids. Per the germline V gene, CDR1 is MNHEY and CDR2 is SMNVEV (reference sequence). The CDR3 coding sequence is TGTGCCAGCAAAAGGGGGCTGACTGAAGCTTTCTTT. Translation gives CASKRGLTEAFF.

The chain is built from TRBV5-1 and TRBJ2-3, with 10 bases matching TRBD2. The CDR3 consists of 15 residues. Per the germline V gene, CDR1 is SGHRS and CDR2 is YFSETQ. The trim removed 2 bases at V and 8 bases at J, leaving 8 bases unmatched. Here the CDR3 reads CASSFGTSAFATQYF. The CDR3 DNA follows: TGCGCCAGCAGCTTCGGGACTAGCGCCTTTGCTACGCAGTATTTT. The variable domain in full, completed from reference TRBV5-1 and TRBJ2-3, reads KAGVTQTPRYLIKTRGQQVTLSCSPISGHRSVSWYQQTPGQGLQFLFEYFSETQRNKGNFPGRFSGRQFSNSRSEMNVSTLELGDSALYLCASSFGTSAFATQYFGPGTRLTVL.

The chain combines TRBV9 with TRBJ2-5; 9 bases are shared with TRBD1. V trimming: 4 bases; J trimming: 1 base; junction bases outside the gene matches: 8. Germline V CDR1 and CDR2: SGDLS, YYNGEE. CDR3 length: 16 amino acids. Here the CDR3 reads CASSWGGQGLQETQYF. DNA of the CDR3: TGTGCCAGCAGCTGGGGGGGACAGGGCCTCCAAGAGACCCAGTACTTC. Combining the CDR3 with reference TRBV9 and TRBJ2-5 gives the whole variable domain DSGVTQTPKHLITATGQRVTLRCSPRSGDLSVYWYQQSLDQGLQFLIQYYNGEERAKGNILERFSAQQFPDLHSELNLSSLELGDSALYFCASSWGGQGLQETQYFGPGTRLLVL.

CDR3 bases: TGTGCCAGTAGGCGCCGGGACAGGGGTTACGAGCAGTACTTC. Protein: CASRRRDRGYEQYF. V and J are TRBV19 and TRBJ2-7, with 10 nucleotides matching TRBD1. V lost 6 bases to trimming and J lost 4 bases; unmatched junction nucleotides: 6. The CDR3 runs to 14 residues. Germline V CDR1 and CDR2: LNHDA, SQIVND (reference sequence). Drawing the rest from reference TRBV19 and TRBJ2-7, the complete variable domain is DGGITQSPKYLFRKEGQNVTLSCEQNLNHDAMYWYRQDPGQGLRLIYYSQIVNDFQKGDIAEGYSVSREKKESFPLTVTSAQKNPTAFYLCASRRRDRGYEQYFGPGTRLTVT.

This clone showed up just once. This chain uses TRBV9 with TRBJ2-7; 7 bases map to TRBD2. Germline loops: CDR1 SGDLS, CDR2 YYNGEE. J gave up 1 base and V 4 bases, and 5 bases lay outside the gene matches. The CDR3 consists of 14 residues. CDR3 sequence (DNA): TGTGCCAGCAGCCCACGGGACTATTCCTACGAGCAGTACTTC. Translation: CASSPRDYSYEQYF.

The V and J genes are TRBV9 and TRBJ1-5; TRBD1 might be the D (6 bases). This CDR3 is built from 16 residues. Germline V gives CDR1 SGDLS, CDR2 YYNGEE. V was trimmed by 4 bases and J by 0 bases, leaving 14 bases between them. The CDR3 DNA sequence: TGTGCCAGCAGCTTTTCCAGGGGCTATAGCAATCAGCCCCAGCATTTT. Translating it yields CASSFSRGYSNQPQHF.

V and J are TRBV4-3 and TRBJ1-1; 8 bases are shared with TRBD1. The CDR3 runs 14 residues. The J segment lost 1 base and the V segment lost 5 bases, leaving 3 bases of the junction unmatched. Germline-derived CDR1 and CDR2 are LGHNA and YSLEER. This CDR3 reads CASSTGQGNTEAFF. The CDR3 nucleotides read TGCGCCAGCAGCACCGGACAGGGGAACACTGAAGCTTTCTTT.

The V call is TRBV27, the J call TRBJ1-3, with TRBD1 identical over 8 bases. This CDR3 comprises 16 residues. V lost 6 bases to trimming and J lost 5 bases; unmatched junction nucleotides: 12. CDR1 is MNHEY, CDR2 SMNVEV, per germline (reference sequence). The CDR3 nucleotides are TGTGCCAGCAGAAGTATTTACAGGGGGAGAAGAAACACCATATATTTT. Protein sequence: CASRSIYRGRRNTIYF.

This clone was counted a few times. V is TRBV7-9 and J is TRBJ1-5; TRBD1 aligns across 10 bases. The CDR3 is 15 residues long. Trimming at V came to 1 base and at J to 7 bases, leaving 4 bases not matched to a gene. Germline V lookup: CDR1 SEHNR, CDR2 FQNEAQ (reference sequence). CDR3 protein: CASSLETGGLQPQHF. In DNA form, the CDR3 reads TGTGCCAGCAGCTTAGAGACAGGGGGCTTACAGCCCCAGCATTTT.